The source of this T cell receptor (beta chain) is a study of OX40 agonist ivuxolimab in advanced cancers. Turning to the study itself: Administration of intravenous ivuxolimab to patients occurred every 2 weeks at 0.01 to 10 mg/kg. Study-level findings and limits: On average, CD8+ T cells showed a greater number of expanded clones than CD4+. At 0.1 to 3.0 mg/kg, CD4+ and CD8+ blood T cells expanded clonally by week 6.

Using immunoSEQ multiplex PCR, the repertoire was profiled, and TCRdb retains in-frame clones only, with some absent. The table lists around 76,000 clones, about 85% of them singletons, with 5.5% to 6% in the top ten. Germline V lookup: CDR1 ENHRY, CDR2 SYGVKD. Germline trimming cut 6 bases from V and 3 bases from J; bases unmatched to any gene: 8. The CDR3 is 16 residues long. Comment on this clone: The antigen remains undetermined.

Sequences were derived from CD4+ or CD8+ T cells sorted from blood, sampled in a trial of the OX40 agonist ivuxolimab. This TCR derives from an adult with an advanced solid tumor such as melanoma, head and neck, liver or kidney cancer. The chain has TRBV10-3 and TRBJ2-2, with 9 bases lining up with TRBD1. This chain's CDR3 is CAISAGTGTDTGELFF. CDR3 sequence (DNA): TGTGCCATCAGCGCCGGGACAGGGACCGACACCGGGGAGCTGTTTTTT.